The present TCR beta chain was sequenced within a study of metastatic and nonmetastatic thyroid tumors. Study-level information: Both malignant and benign thyroid patients supplied peripheral blood and tumor or nodule tissue samples, across which the repertoires of these patients were then compared.

Source study methods: Clinicopathological groups of papillary thyroid cancer showed CDR3 differences that were used to build a distant-metastasis classifier. TCRdb ran MiXCR on the PCR reads. TCRdb, rather than the study authors, made the V and J calls. Found here are 25,000 to 30,000 clones, about 17% of them singletons; the top ten hold around 4.7%. Germline assignment: CDR1 MDHEN and CDR2 SYDVKM. CDR3 length: 11 residues. V dropped 3 bases and J dropped 7 bases, with 6 bases sitting between them. About this clone: Antigen unknown.

Patients had received no treatment of any kind before thyroid surgery. The study's findings and limits: It was reported that TCR beta diversity was significantly higher in malignant thyroid tumors than benign nodules, in blood and tumor.

This sequence originates from a female donor with papillary thyroid cancer or a benign thyroid nodule (not recorded which). Some clones in this sample may be carry-over from other donors' samples. Sequencing input: blood. The chain joins TRBV28 to TRBJ2-5; D not certain. CDR3 coding DNA: TGTGCCAGCAGTTTCTCCGGGACCCAGTACTTC. This encodes CASSFSGTQYF.